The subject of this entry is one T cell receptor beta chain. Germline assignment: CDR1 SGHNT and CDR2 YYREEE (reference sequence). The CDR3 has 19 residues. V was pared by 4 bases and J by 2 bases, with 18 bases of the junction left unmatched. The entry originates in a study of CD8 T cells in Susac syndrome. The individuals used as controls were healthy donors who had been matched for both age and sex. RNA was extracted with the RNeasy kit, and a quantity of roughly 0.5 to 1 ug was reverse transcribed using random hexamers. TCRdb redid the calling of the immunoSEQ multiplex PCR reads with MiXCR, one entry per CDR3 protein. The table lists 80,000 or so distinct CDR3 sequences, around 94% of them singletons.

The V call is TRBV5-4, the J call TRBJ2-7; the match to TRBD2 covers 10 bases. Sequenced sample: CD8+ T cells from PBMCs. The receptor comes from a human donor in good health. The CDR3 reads CASSVILAGYTTNTYEQYF. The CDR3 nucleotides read TGTGCCAGCAGCGTGATACTAGCGGGGTACACCACGAACACCTACGAGCAGTACTTC.